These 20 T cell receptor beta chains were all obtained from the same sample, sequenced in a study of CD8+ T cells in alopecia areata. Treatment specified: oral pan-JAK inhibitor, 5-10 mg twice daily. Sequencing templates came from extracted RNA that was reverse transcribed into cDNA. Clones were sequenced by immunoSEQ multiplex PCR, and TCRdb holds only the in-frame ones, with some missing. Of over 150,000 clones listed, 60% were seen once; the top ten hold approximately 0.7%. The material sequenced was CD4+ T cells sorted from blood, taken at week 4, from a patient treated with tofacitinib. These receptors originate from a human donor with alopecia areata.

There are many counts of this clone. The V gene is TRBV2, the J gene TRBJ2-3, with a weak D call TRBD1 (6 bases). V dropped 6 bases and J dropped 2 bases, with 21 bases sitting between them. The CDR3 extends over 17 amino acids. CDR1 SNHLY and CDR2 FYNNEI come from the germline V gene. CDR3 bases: TGTGCCAGCAGCCGAGACCCGGGACAAAGACTCACAGATACGCAGTATTTT. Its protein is CASSRDPGQRLTDTQYF.

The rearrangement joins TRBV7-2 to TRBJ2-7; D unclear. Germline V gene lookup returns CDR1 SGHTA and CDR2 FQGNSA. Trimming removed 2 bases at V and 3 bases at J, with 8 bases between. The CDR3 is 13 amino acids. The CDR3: CASSLPPLYEQYF. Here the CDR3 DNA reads TGTGCCAGCAGCTTACCCCCTCTCTACGAGCAGTACTTC.

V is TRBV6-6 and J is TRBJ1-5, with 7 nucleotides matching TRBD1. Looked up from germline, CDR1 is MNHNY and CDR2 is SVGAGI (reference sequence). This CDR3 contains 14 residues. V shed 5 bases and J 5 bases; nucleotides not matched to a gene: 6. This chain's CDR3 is CASSPTGRDQPQHF. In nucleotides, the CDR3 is TGTGCCAGCAGTCCGACAGGGCGTGATCAGCCCCAGCATTTT.

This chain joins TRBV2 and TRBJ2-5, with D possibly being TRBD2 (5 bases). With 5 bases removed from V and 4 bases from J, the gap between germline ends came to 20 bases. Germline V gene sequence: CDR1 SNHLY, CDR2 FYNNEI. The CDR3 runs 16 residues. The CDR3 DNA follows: TGTGCCAGCAGTCGATCCCGAGGACTGTCCGGAGAGACCCAGTACTTC. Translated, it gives CASSRSRGLSGETQYF.

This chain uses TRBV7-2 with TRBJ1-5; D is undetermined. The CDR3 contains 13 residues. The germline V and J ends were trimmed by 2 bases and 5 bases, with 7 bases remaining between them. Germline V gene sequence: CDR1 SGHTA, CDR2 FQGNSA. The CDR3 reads CASSLSADQPQHF. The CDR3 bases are TGTGCCAGCAGCTTATCAGCCGATCAGCCCCAGCATTTT.

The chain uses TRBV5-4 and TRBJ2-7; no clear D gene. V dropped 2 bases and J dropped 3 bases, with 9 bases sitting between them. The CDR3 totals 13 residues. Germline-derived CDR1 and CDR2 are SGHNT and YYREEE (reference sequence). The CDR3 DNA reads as TGTGCCAGCAGCTTCAACAGTTACTACGAGCAGTACTTC. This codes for CASSFNSYYEQYF.

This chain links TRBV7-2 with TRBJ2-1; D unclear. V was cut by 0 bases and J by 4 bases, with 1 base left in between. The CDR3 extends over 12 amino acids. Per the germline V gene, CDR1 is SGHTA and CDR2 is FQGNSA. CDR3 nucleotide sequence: TGTGCCAGCAGCTTAGCTTACAATGAGCAGTTCTTC. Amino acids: CASSLAYNEQFF. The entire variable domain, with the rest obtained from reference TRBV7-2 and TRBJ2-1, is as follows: GAGVSQSPSNKVTEKGKDVELRCDPISGHTALYWYRQSLGQGLEFLIYFQGNSAPDKSGLPSDRFSAERTGGSVSTLTIQRTQQEDSAVYLCASSLAYNEQFFGPGTRLTVL.

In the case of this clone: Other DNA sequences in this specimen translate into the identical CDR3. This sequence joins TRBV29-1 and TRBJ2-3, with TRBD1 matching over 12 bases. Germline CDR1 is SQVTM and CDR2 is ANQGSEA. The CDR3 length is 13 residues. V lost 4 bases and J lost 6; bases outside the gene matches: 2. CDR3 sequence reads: CSVGDRGPDTQYF. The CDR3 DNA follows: TGCAGCGTTGGGGACAGGGGGCCGGATACGCAGTATTTT.

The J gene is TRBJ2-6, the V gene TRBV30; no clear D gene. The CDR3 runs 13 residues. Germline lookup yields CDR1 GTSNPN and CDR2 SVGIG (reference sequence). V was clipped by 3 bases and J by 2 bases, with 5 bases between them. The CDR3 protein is CAWSWAGANVLTF. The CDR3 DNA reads TGTGCCTGGAGCTGGGCTGGGGCCAACGTCCTGACTTTC.

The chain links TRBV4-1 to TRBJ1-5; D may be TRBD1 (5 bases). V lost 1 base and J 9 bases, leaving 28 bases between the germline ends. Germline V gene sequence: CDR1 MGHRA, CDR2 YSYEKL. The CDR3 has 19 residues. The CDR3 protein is CASSQGYGTGIGAQGPQHF. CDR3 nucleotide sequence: TGCGCCAGCAGCCAAGGATACGGGACTGGGATAGGGGCCCAAGGGCCCCAGCATTTT.

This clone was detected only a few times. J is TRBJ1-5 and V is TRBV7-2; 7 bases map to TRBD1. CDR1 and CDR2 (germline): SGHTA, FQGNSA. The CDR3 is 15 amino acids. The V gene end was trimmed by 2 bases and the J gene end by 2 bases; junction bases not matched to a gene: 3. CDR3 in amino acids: CASSLRQGGNQPQHF. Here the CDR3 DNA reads TGTGCCAGCAGCTTACGACAGGGCGGCAATCAGCCCCAGCATTTT.

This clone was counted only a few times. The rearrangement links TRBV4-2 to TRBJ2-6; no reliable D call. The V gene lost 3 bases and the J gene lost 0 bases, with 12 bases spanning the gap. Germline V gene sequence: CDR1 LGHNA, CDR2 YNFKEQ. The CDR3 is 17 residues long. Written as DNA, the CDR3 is TGTGCCAGCAGCCATGCGGCTGGGAACTCTGGGGCCAACGTCCTGACTTTC. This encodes CASSHAAGNSGANVLTF.

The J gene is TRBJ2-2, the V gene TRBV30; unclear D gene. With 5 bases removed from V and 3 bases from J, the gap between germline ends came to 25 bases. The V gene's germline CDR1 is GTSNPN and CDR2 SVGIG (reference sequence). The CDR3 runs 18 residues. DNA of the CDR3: TGTGCCTGGCTCGACGGTCGGTGGGCAGTTAGGGACACCGGGGAGCTGTTTTTT. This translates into CAWLDGRWAVRDTGELFF. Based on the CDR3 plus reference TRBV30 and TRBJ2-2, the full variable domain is SQTIHQWPATLVQPVGSPLSLECTVEGTSNPNLYWYRQAAGRGLQLLFYSVGIGQISSEVPQNLSASRPQDRQFILSSKKLLLSDSGFYLCAWLDGRWAVRDTGELFFGEGSRLTVL.

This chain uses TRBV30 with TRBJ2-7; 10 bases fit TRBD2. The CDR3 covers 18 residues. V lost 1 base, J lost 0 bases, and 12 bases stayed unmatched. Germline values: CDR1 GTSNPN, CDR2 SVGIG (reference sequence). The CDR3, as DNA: TGTGCCTGGAGTGGAATAACTAGCGGGAATACGAACTCCTACGAGCAGTACTTC. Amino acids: CAWSGITSGNTNSYEQYF. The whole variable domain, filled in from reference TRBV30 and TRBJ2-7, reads SQTIHQWPATLVQPVGSPLSLECTVEGTSNPNLYWYRQAAGRGLQLLFYSVGIGQISSEVPQNLSASRPQDRQFILSSKKLLLSDSGFYLCAWSGITSGNTNSYEQYFGPGTRLTVT.

CDR3 region: CATNGGTGANVLTF. The DNA of the CDR3 is TGTGCCACAAATGGGGGAACCGGGGCCAACGTCCTGACTTTC. The J gene is TRBJ2-6, the V gene TRBV28; D tentatively reads TRBD1 or TRBD2 (5 bases each). The germline gives CDR1 MDHEN, CDR2 SYDVKM. V dropped 10 bases and J dropped 4 bases, with 14 bases sitting between them. The CDR3 is 14 amino acids.

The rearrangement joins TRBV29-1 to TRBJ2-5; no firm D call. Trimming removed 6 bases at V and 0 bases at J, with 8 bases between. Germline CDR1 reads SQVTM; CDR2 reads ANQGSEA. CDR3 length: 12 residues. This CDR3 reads CSVSTDQETQYF. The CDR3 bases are TGCAGCGTGTCCACTGACCAAGAGACCCAGTACTTC.

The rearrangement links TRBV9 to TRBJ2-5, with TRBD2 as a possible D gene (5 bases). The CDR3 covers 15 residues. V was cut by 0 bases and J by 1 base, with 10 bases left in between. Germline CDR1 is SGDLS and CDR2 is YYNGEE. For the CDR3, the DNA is TGTGCCAGCAGCGTAGGTCCAGCGGCCCAAGAGACCCAGTACTTC. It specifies CASSVGPAAQETQYF. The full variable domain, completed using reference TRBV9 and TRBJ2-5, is DSGVTQTPKHLITATGQRVTLRCSPRSGDLSVYWYQQSLDQGLQFLIQYYNGEERAKGNILERFSAQQFPDLHSELNLSSLELGDSALYFCASSVGPAAQETQYFGPGTRLLVL.

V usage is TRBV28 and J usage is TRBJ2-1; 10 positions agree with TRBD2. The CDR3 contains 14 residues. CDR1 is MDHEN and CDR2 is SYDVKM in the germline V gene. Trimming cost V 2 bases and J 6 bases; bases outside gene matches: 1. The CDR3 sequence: CASSLLAGANEQFF. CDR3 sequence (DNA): TGTGCCAGCAGTTTACTAGCGGGAGCCAATGAGCAGTTCTTC.

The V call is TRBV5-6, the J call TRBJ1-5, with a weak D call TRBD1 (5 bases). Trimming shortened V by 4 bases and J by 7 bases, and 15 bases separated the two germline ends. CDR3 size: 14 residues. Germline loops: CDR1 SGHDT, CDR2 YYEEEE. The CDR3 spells CASSKAGGYQPQHF. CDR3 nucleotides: TGTGCCAGCAGCAAAGCGGGGGGGTACCAGCCCCAGCATTTT.

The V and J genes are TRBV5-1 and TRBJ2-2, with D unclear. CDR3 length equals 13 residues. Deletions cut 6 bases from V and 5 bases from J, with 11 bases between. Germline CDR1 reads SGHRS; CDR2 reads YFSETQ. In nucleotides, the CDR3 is TGCGCCAGCACCGTTATGGGAACCGGGGAGCTGTTTTTT. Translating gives CASTVMGTGELFF. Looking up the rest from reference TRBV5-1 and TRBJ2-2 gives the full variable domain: KAGVTQTPRYLIKTRGQQVTLSCSPISGHRSVSWYQQTPGQGLQFLFEYFSETQRNKGNFPGRFSGRQFSNSRSEMNVSTLELGDSALYLCASTVMGTGELFFGEGSRLTVL.